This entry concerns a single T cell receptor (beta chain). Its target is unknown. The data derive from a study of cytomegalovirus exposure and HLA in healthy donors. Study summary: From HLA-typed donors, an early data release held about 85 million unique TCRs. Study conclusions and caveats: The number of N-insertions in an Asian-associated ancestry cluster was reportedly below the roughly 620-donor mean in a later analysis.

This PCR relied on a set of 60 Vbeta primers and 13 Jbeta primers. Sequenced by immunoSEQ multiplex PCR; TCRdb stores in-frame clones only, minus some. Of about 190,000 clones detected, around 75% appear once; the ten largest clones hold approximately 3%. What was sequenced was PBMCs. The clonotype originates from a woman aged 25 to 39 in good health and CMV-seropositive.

The CDR3 sequence: CASSILAGLTDTQYF. The DNA of the CDR3 is TGTGCCAGCAGTATCCTAGCGGGACTCACAGATACGCAGTATTTT. The V call is TRBV25-1, the J call TRBJ2-3; TRBD2 aligns across 9 bases. CDR3 length: 15 amino acids. V gave up 5 bases and J gave up 2 bases; unmatched junction bases: 5. Germline CDR1 and CDR2: MGHDK and SYGVNS. The variable domain in full, completed from reference TRBV25-1 and TRBJ2-3, reads EADIYQTPRYLVIGTGKKITLECSQTMGHDKMYWYQQDPGMELHLIHYSYGVNSTEKGDLSSESTVSRIRTEHFPLTLESARPSHTSQYLCASSILAGLTDTQYFGPGTRLTVL.